This T cell receptor (beta chain) is from a study of blood T cell repertoires in COVID-19. Across the whole study: PBMCs, B-cell-depleted T cells, or T cells provided the cDNA or gDNA that made up the material.

The protocol was immunoSEQ multiplex PCR, while the TCRdb copy is restricted to in-frame clones and leaves out a portion. The sample has 130,000 to 150,000 clones, about nine tenths seen once. The CDR3 is made up of 14 amino acids. Germline loops: CDR1 LNHDA, CDR2 SQIVND (reference sequence). The ends were cut back, 8 bases at V and 1 base at J, with 11 bases in the middle. This clone was seen only once. The receptor was isolated from a human donor in a cohort sampled during active COVID-19. V and J are TRBV19 and TRBJ2-2, with D possibly being TRBD1 (6 bases). The source material was peripheral blood. The CDR3 reads CASQRGMNTGELFF. Here the CDR3 DNA reads TGTGCCAGTCAGAGGGGGATGAACACCGGGGAGCTGTTTTTT. The whole variable domain, remainder taken from reference TRBV19 and TRBJ2-2, is DGGITQSPKYLFRKEGQNVTLSCEQNLNHDAMYWYRQDPGQGLRLIYYSQIVNDFQKGDIAEGYSVSREKKESFPLTVTSAQKNPTAFYLCASQRGMNTGELFFGEGSRLTVL.